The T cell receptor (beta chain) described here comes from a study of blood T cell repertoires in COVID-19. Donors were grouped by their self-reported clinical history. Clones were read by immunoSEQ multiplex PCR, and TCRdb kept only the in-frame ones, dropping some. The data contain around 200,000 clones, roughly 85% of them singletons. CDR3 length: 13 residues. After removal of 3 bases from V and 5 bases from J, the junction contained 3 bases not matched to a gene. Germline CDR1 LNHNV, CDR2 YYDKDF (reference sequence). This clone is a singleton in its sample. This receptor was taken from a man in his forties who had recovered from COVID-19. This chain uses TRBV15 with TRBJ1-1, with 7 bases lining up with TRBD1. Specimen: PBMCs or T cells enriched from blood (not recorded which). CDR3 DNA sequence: TGTGCCACCAGCAGTAACAGGGGTACTGAAGCTTTCTTT. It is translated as CATSSNRGTEAFF.